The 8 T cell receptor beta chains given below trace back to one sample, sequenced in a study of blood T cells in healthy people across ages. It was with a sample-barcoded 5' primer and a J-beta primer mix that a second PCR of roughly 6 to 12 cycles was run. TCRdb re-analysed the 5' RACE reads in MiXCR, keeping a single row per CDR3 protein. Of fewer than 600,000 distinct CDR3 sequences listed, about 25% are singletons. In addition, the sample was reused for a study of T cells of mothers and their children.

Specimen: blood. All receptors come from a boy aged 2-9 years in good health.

CDR3 DNA: TGTGCCTGGAGTCGGGGGGAACCCCCCTACGAGCAGTACTTC. Translating gives CAWSRGEPPYEQYF. The chain employs TRBV30 and TRBJ2-7; TRBD2 matches at 7 bases. The CDR3 consists of 14 residues. V dropped 2 bases and J dropped 2; count of bases not matched to a gene: 6. Germline V gives CDR1 GTSNPN, CDR2 SVGIG (reference sequence). The full variable domain, rest sourced from reference TRBV30 and TRBJ2-7, is SQTIHQWPATLVQPVGSPLSLECTVEGTSNPNLYWYRQAAGRGLQLLFYSVGIGQISSEVPQNLSASRPQDRQFILSSKKLLLSDSGFYLCAWSRGEPPYEQYFGPGTRLTVT.

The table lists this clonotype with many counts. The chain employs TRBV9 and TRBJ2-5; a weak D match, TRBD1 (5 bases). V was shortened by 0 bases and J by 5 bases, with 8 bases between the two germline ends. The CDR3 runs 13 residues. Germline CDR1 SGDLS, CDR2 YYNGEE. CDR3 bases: TGTGCCAGCAGCGTAGAGGGGCGGGAGACCCAGTACTTC. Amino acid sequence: CASSVEGRETQYF. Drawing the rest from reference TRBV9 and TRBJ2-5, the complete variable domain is DSGVTQTPKHLITATGQRVTLRCSPRSGDLSVYWYQQSLDQGLQFLIQYYNGEERAKGNILERFSAQQFPDLHSELNLSSLELGDSALYFCASSVEGRETQYFGPGTRLLVL.

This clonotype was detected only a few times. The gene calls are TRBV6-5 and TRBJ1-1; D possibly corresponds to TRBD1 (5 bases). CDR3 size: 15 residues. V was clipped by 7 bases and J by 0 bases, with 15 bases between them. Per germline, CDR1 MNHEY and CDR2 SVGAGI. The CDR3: CASIKPGTVNTEAFF. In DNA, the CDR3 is TGTGCCAGCATCAAACCCGGGACGGTGAACACTGAAGCTTTCTTT.

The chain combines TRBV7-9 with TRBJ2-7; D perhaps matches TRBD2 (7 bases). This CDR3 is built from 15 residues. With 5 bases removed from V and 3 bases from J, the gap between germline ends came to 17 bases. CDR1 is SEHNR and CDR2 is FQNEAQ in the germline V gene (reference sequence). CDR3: CASSQEGGGYYEQYF. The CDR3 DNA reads TGTGCCAGCAGCCAAGAGGGGGGGGGATACTACGAGCAGTACTTC. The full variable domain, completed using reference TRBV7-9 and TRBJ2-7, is DTGVSQNPRHKITKRGQNVTFRCDPISEHNRLYWYRQTLGQGPEFLTYFQNEAQLEKSRLLSDRFSAERPKGSFSTLEIQRTEQGDSAMYLCASSQEGGGYYEQYFGPGTRLTVT.

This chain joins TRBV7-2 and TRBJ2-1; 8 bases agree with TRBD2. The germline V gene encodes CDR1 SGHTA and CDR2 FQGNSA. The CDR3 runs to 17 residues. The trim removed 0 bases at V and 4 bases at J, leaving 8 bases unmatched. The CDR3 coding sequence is TGTGCCAGCAGCTTAGCGCCGGTAGCGGGAAGGTACAATGAGCAGTTCTTC. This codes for CASSLAPVAGRYNEQFF.

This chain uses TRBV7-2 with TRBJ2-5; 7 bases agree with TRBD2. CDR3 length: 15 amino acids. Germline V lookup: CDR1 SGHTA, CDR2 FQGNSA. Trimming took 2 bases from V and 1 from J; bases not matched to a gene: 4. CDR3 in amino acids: CASSLSGLTQETQYF. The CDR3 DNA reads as TGTGCCAGCAGCTTATCGGGACTAACCCAAGAGACCCAGTACTTC.

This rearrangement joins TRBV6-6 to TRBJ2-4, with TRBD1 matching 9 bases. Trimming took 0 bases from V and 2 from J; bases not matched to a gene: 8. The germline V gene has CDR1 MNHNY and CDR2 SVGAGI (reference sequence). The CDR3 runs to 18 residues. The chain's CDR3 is CASSYSTGTGFSKNIQYF. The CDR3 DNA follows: TGTGCCAGCAGTTACTCGACCGGGACAGGGTTTTCCAAAAACATTCAGTACTTC.

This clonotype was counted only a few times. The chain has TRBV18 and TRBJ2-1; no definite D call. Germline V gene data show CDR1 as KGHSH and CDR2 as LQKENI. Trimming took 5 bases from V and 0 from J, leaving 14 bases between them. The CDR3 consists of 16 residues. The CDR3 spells CASSSIREISYNEQFF. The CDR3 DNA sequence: TGTGCCAGCTCATCGATTCGAGAGATCTCCTACAATGAGCAGTTCTTC.